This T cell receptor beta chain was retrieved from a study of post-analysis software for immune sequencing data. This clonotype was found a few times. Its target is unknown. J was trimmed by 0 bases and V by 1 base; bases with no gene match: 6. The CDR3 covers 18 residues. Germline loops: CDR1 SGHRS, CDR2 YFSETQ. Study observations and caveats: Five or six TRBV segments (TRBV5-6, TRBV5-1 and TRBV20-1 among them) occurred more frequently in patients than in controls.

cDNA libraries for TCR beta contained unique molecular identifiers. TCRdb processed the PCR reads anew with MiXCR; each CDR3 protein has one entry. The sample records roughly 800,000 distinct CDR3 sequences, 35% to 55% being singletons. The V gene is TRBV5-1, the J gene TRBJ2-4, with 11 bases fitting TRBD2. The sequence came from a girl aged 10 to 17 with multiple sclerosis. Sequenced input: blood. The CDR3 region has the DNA TGCGCCAGCAGCTTGACTGGGACTAGCGGTGTAGCCAAAAACATTCAGTACTTC. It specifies CASSLTGTSGVAKNIQYF. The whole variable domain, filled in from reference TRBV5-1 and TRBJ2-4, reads KAGVTQTPRYLIKTRGQQVTLSCSPISGHRSVSWYQQTPGQGLQFLFEYFSETQRNKGNFPGRFSGRQFSNSRSEMNVSTLELGDSALYLCASSLTGTSGVAKNIQYFGAGTRLSVL.